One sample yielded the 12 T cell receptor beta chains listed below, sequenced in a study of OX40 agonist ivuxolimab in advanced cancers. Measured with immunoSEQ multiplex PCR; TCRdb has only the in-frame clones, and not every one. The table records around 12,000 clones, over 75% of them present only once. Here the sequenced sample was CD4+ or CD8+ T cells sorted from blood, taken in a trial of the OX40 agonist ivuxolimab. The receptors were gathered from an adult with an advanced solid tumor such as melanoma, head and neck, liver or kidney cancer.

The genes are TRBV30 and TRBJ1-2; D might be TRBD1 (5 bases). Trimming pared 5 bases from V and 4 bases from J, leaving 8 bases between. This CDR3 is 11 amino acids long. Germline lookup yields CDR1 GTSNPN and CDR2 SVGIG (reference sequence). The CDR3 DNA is TGTGCCTGGGGAACAGGCTATGGCTACACCTTC. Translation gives CAWGTGYGYTF.

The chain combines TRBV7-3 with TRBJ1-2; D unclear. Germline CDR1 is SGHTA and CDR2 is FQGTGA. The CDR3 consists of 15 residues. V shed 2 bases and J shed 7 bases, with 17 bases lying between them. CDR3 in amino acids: CASSLLPLAATGYTF. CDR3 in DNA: TGTGCCAGCAGCTTACTCCCCCTGGCAGCCACTGGCTACACCTTC.

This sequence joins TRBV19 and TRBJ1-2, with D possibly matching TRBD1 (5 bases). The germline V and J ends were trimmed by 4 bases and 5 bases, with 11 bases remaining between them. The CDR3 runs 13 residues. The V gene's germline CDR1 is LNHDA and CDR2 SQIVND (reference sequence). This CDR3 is CASSKGIGYGYTF. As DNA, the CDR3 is TGTGCCAGTAGTAAGGGGATTGGTTATGGCTACACCTTC.

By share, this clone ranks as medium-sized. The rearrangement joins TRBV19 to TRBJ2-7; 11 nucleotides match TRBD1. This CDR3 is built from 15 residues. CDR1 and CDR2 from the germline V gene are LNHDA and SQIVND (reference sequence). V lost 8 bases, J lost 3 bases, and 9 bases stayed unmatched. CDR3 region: CASGIGTGGIYEQYF. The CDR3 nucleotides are TGTGCCAGTGGGATAGGGACAGGGGGGATCTACGAGCAGTACTTC.

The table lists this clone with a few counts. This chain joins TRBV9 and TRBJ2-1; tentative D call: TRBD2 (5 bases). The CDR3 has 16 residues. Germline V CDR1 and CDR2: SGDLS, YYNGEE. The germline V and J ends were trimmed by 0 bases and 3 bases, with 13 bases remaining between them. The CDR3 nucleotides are TGTGCCAGCAGCGTAGTAGCTAGCCTAGTCTACAATGAGCAGTTCTTC. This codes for CASSVVASLVYNEQFF.

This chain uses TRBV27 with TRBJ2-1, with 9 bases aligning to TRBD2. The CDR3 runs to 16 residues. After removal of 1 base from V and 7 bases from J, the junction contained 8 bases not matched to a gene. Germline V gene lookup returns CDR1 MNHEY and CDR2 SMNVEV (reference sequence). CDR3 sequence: CASSLFPSGMGNEQFF. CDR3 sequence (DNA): TGTGCCAGCAGTTTATTCCCTAGCGGGATGGGAAATGAGCAGTTCTTC.

CDR3 bases: TGTGCCAGCAGTTTATCGGGAAAAGGGTCTTCCTACGAGCAGTACTTC. Translation: CASSLSGKGSSYEQYF. The V call is TRBV27, the J call TRBJ2-7; D remains ambiguous. Germline-derived CDR1 and CDR2 are MNHEY and SMNVEV (reference sequence). This CDR3 has 16 residues. Trimming cost V 0 bases and J 1 base, with 13 bases left between them.

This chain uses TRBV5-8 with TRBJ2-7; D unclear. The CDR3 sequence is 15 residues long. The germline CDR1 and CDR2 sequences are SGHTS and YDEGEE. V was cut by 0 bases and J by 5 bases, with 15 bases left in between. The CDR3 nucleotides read TGTGCCAGCAGCTTGGGGCAGAAAGCCATCCACGAGCAGTACTTC. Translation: CASSLGQKAIHEQYF. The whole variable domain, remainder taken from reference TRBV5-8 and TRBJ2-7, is EAGVTQSPTHLIKTRGQQATLRCSPISGHTSVYWYQQALGLGLQFLLWYDEGEERNRGNFPPRFSGRQFPNYSSELNVNALELEDSALYLCASSLGQKAIHEQYFGPGTRLTVT.

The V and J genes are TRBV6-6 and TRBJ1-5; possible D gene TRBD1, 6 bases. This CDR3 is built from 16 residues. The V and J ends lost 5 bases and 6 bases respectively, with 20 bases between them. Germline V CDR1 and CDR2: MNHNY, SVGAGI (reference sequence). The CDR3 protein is CASSPLGEQGSQPQHF. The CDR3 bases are TGTGCCAGCAGTCCACTGGGGGAGCAGGGGAGTCAGCCCCAGCATTTT.

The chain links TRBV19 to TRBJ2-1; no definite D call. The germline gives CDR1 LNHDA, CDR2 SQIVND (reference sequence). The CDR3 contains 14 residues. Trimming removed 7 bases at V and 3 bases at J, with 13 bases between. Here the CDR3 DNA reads TGTGCCAGTACTCTAGGTACGGTCTACAATGAGCAGTTCTTC. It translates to CASTLGTVYNEQFF.

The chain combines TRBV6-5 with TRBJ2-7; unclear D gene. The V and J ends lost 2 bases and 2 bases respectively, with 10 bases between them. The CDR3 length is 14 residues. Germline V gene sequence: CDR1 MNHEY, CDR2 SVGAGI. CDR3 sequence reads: CASSYGISAYEQYF. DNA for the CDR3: TGTGCCAGCAGTTACGGGATCTCGGCCTACGAGCAGTACTTC.

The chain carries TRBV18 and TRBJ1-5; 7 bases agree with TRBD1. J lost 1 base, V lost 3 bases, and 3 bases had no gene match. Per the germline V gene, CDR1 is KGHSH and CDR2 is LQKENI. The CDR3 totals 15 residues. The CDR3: CASSPGTASNQPQHF. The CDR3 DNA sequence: TGTGCCAGCTCACCCGGGACAGCGAGCAATCAGCCCCAGCATTTT. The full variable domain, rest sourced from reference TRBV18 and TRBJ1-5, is NAGVMQNPRHLVRRRGQEARLRCSPMKGHSHVYWYRQLPEEGLKFMVYLQKENIIDESGMPKERFSAEFPKEGPSILRIQQVVRGDSAAYFCASSPGTASNQPQHFGDGTRLSIL.